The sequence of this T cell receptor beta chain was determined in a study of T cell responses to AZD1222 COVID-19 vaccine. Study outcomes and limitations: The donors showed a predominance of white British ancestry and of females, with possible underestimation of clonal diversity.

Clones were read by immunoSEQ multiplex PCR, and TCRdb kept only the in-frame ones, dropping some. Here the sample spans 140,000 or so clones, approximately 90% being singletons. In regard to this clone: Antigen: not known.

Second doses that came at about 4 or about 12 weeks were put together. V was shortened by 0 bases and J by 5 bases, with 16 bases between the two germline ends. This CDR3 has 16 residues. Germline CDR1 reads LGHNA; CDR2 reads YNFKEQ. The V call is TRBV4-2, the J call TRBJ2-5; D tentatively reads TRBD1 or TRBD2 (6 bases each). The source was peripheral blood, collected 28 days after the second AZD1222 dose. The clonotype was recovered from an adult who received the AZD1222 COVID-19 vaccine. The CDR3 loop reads CASSQDKGGAWETQYF. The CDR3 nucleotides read TGTGCCAGCAGCCAAGATAAGGGGGGTGCCTGGGAGACCCAGTACTTC.